This TCR beta chain is from a study of CD8 T cells in Susac syndrome (dated by TCRdb to about 2019). Background on the whole study: Among the Susac syndrome patients who were sequenced, clinically active disease was present in more than 5 and clinical remission was observed in fewer than ten. Repertoire sequencing was used to test whether CD8+ T cell activation and differentiation in Susac syndrome was antigen driven. Susac syndrome patients were therapy-naive, on corticosteroids (some also receiving IVIg), or on IVIg alone at blood withdrawal. Results the study describes overall, beyond this receptor: In patients with Susac syndrome, the CD4+ T cell repertoire showed no detectable clonal expansion. The number of individuals in the TCR sequencing and HLA analysis was recognized as being relatively small.

RNA was extracted with the RNeasy kit and 0.5 to 1 ug was reverse transcribed using random hexamers. TCR beta CDR3 regions were amplified with the immunoSEQ multiplex PCR assay covering 54 Vbeta and 13 Jbeta segments. PCR amplification bias was corrected using a synthetic template baseline for primer optimization and computational correction. As for the original processing: Reads were annotated to V, D and J genes per IMGT and analyzed with immunoSEQ Analyzer, keeping only productive sequences. Clonality was calculated as one minus the Shannon entropy normalized by log2 of the number of productive unique sequences. For each patient and control, public and private clones were evaluated among the 100 most prevalent clones. Clones were defined as Susac-specific when absent from the healthy and MS cohorts, from 1052 published viral clones and from other ImmuneACCESS disease sequences. Using fastp trimming at Q25 and MiXCR clonotype assembly, TCRdb reanalyzed the public sequencing data and kept in-frame beta chains. CDR3 protein sequences are deduplicated, and each keeps its most common genes and DNA. The authors' filters were not applied to this entry. In all, the sample holds roughly 220,000 distinct CDR3 sequences, and 85% to 95% of those were seen once. The leading ten clones occupy around 0.15% of the sample.

Peripheral blood CD8+ and CD4+ T cells from healthy donors, Susac syndrome patients and multiple sclerosis patients were profiled by high-throughput TCR beta sequencing. The Susac syndrome patients fulfilled recently defined diagnostic criteria for either definite or probable disease. Bulk CD8+ and CD4+ T cells were purified by magnetic negative isolation, while CD8+ TEMRA cells were enriched using FACS. Blood was collected in EDTA tubes and processed within 24 hours, with PBMCs isolated through density gradient centrifugation. PBMCs destined for TCR sequencing were cryopreserved in liquid nitrogen and later thawed in a 37 °C water bath. The sorted or isolated CD4+, CD8+ and CD8+ TEMRA cells reached a purity of at least 90%. A word on this clonotype: The target of this receptor is not known. Per-base quality was not reported, and no clone a single base away is much larger than it.

Taken from the germline V gene (reference sequence), the CDR1 and CDR2 loops are GTSNPN and SVGIG. V loses 2 bases at its end and J loses 1 base; junction bases beyond the gene matches: 3. From its cysteine to its phenylalanine, the CDR3 spans 14 amino acids. Here the CDR3 DNA is all that survives: 42 bases in frame from base 1. The source is a human donor with Susac syndrome. Material: CD4+ T cells from PBMCs. Recombination connected TRBV30 to TRBJ1-1, with 8 central nucleotides matching TRBD1. The CDR3 protein: CAWSPGTGNTEAFF. The nucleotides read TGTGCCTGGAGTCCCGGGACAGGGAACACTGAAGCTTTCTTT. The full variable domain, completed from the reference TRBV30 and TRBJ1-1 proteins outside the CDR3, reads SQTIHQWPATLVQPVGSPLSLECTVEGTSNPNLYWYRQAAGRGLQLLFYSVGIGQISSEVPQNLSASRPQDRQFILSSKKLLLSDSGFYLCAWSPGTGNTEAFFGQGTRLTVV.